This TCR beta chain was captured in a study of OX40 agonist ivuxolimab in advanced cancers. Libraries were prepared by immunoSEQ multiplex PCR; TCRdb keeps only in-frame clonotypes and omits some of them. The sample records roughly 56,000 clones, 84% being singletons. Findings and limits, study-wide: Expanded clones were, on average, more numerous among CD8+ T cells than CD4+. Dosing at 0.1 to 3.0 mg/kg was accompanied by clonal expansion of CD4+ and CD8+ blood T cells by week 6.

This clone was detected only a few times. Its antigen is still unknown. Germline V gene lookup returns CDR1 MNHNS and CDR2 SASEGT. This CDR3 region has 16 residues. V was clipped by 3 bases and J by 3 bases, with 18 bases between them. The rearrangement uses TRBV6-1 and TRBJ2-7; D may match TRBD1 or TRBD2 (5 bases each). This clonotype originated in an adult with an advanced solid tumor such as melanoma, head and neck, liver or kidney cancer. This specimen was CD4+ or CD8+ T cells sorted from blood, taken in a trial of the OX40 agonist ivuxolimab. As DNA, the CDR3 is TGTGCCAGCAGTGACCTCCCTCAGGGCGCGGGCTACGAGCAGTACTTC. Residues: CASSDLPQGAGYEQYF.